The present TCR beta chain was sequenced within a study of siplizumab effects on memory and regulatory T cells. Study-wide results and limits: Most proliferating CD4+ or CD8+ clones, roughly 80-95%, had no naive or memory assignment. With siplizumab, cumulative frequency of CD4+ memory-derived alloreactive sequences dropped significantly.

Per sample, the assay covered some 10^5 TCR templates. Assay: immunoSEQ multiplex PCR; the TCRdb copy retains only in-frame clones and omits some. This sample has roughly 68,000 clones, with less than 85% found just once. A few pairs of donors had their unstimulated naive, memory, effector memory and TEMRA subsets sequenced. As to this clone: The antigen remains undetermined.

The V end lost 5 bases, the J end lost 4 bases, and 14 bases lay between the germline ends. Germline V lookup: CDR1 GTSNPN, CDR2 SVGIG (reference sequence). This CDR3 contains 14 residues. Sequenced material: memory CD4+ T cells sorted from blood. This receptor was identified in a human donor in good health. The J gene is TRBJ2-2, the V gene TRBV30; possibly TRBD2 for D (7 bases). The DNA for the CDR3 is TGTGCCTGGGGGACGGGGGGCGTCACCGGGGAGCTGTTTTTT. Protein product: CAWGTGGVTGELFF.